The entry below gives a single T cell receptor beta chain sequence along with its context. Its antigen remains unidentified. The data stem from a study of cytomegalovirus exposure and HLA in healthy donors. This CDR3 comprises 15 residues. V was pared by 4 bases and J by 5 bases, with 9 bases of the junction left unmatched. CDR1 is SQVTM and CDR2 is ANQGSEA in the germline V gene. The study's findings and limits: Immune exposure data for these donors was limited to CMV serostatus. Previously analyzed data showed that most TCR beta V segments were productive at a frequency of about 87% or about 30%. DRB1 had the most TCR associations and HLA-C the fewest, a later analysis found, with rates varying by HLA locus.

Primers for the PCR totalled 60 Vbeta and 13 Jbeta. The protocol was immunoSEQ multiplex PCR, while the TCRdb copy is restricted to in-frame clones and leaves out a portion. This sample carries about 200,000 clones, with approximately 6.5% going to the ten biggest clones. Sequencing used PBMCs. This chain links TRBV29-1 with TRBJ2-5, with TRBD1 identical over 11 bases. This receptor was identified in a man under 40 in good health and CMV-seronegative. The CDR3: CSVGRGQGVWETQYF. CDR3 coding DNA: TGCAGCGTTGGGAGGGGACAGGGGGTATGGGAGACCCAGTACTTC. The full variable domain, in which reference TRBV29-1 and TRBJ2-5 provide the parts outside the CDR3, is SAVISQKPSRDICQRGTSLTIQCQVDSQVTMMFWYRQQPGQSLTLIATANQGSEATYESGFVIDKFPISRPNLTFSTLTVSNMSPEDSSIYLCSVGRGQGVWETQYFGPGTRLLVL.